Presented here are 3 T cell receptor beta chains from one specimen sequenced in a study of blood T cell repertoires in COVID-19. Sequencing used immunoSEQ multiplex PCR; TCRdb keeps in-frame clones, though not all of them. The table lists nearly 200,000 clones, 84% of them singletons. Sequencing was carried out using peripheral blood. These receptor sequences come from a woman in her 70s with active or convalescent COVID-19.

The CDR3 bases are TGTGCCACCAGCAGAGAGTCGGGATCCCAGCCACGCCTGTTCTTC. This sequence encodes CATSRESGSQPRLFF. This rearrangement joins TRBV15 to TRBJ2-1, with D perhaps matching TRBD2 (5 bases). Trimming stripped 0 bases from V and 15 bases from J, with 21 bases between. CDR3 size: 15 residues. CDR1 LNHNV and CDR2 YYDKDF come from the germline V gene (reference sequence).

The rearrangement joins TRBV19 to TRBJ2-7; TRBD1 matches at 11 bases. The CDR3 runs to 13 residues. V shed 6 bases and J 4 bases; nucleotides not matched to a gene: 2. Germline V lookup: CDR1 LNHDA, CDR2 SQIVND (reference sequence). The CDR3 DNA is TGTGCCAGTAGCCGGGACAGGGGGTACGAGCAGTACTTC. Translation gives CASSRDRGYEQYF. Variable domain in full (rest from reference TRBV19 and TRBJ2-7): DGGITQSPKYLFRKEGQNVTLSCEQNLNHDAMYWYRQDPGQGLRLIYYSQIVNDFQKGDIAEGYSVSREKKESFPLTVTSAQKNPTAFYLCASSRDRGYEQYFGPGTRLTVT.

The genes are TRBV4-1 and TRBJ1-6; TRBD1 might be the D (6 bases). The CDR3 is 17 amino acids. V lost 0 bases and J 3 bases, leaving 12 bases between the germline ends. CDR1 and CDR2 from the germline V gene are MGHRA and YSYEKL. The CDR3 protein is CASSQEPQGLYNSPLHF. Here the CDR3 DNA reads TGCGCCAGCAGCCAAGAACCACAGGGCCTCTATAATTCACCCCTCCACTTT.